Judged by frequency, the clone carrying this TCR beta chain is medium-sized (0.01 to 0.1%). The antigen is undetermined. TRB rearrangements were amplified by touch-down multiplex PCR with mixed TRB-A/B primers. From its re-call of the multiplex PCR reads, TCRdb lists each CDR3 protein once, without DNA. The sample table includes 5,500 or so distinct CDR3 sequences. This CDR3 has 13 residues. Looked up from germline, CDR1 is GTSNPN and CDR2 is SVGIG (reference sequence). This specimen belongs to a study of T cell clusters in autoimmune cytopenias. Study outcomes and limitations: TRB repertoire shifts in secondary cytopenia and chronic lymphocytic leukemia mostly reflected lymphoma, not autoimmunity. Compared with active autoimmune hepatitis patients, healthy donors showed approximately 3.3-fold more exclusive TRB clusters.

TRB was amplified from about 270 ng of peripheral blood genomic DNA per sample. The sample was also linked to a second study, of T cell repertoires in aging, cancer and after chemotherapy. That paper adds: About 9 million TCR reads were in the whole dataset. Across the chemotherapy interval, each cancer cohort showed higher median generation probability, suggesting thymic rebound.

The source of this sequence is a human donor in good health. Sequencing was carried out using peripheral blood. The chain combines TRBV30 with TRBJ1-2. This CDR3 is CAWRSVENYGYTF.